Following are 30 T cell receptor beta chains from one sample sequenced in a study of OX40 agonist ivuxolimab in advanced cancers. Assay: immunoSEQ multiplex PCR; the TCRdb copy retains only in-frame clones and omits some. Among some 130,000 clones, about 92% were seen once, and the ten largest hold more than 0.8%. Material: CD4+ or CD8+ T cells sorted from blood, obtained in a trial of the OX40 agonist ivuxolimab. The origin of the receptors is an adult with an advanced solid tumor such as melanoma, head and neck, liver or kidney cancer.

The chain combines TRBV28 with TRBJ1-5, with a tentative D call TRBD1 (5 bases). The germline V and J ends were trimmed by 3 bases and 4 bases, with 13 bases remaining between them. The length of the CDR3 is 15 residues. Germline CDR1 MDHEN, CDR2 SYDVKM. The CDR3 loop is CASSFGTVQNQPQHF. The DNA for the CDR3 is TGTGCCAGCAGTTTTGGGACGGTCCAAAATCAGCCCCAGCATTTT.

The V gene is TRBV5-1, the J gene TRBJ2-7; possibly TRBD1 or TRBD2 for D (5 bases each). This CDR3 contains 14 residues. Trimming took 4 bases from V and 2 from J, leaving 13 bases between them. Germline V gene data show CDR1 as SGHRS and CDR2 as YFSETQ. This CDR3 reads CASSPGAPPYEQYF. The CDR3 region has the DNA TGCGCCAGCAGCCCCGGGGCCCCACCCTACGAGCAGTACTTC.

The rearrangement uses TRBV7-9 and TRBJ2-5; no definite D call. The J call may be in error: the DNA end matches TRBJ2-7 better. Germline V gene data show CDR1 as SEHNR and CDR2 as FQNEAQ (reference sequence). CDR3 length: 13 amino acids. CDR3 loop: CASSLASDYEQYF. The DNA for the CDR3 is TGTGCCAGCAGCTTAGCGTCAGACTACGAGCAGTACTTC.

This chain links TRBV29-1 with TRBJ2-7, with D perhaps TRBD2 (6 bases). Trimming shortened V by 6 bases and J by 7 bases, and 25 bases separated the two germline ends. Germline-derived CDR1 and CDR2 are SQVTM and ANQGSEA. The CDR3 has 15 residues. The CDR3 DNA reads as TGCAGCGTCGGTGAGGCCGGGACTCGTCGTGGGGAGCAGTACTTC. As protein: CSVGEAGTRRGEQYF.

This clone was recorded once. The chain has TRBV5-1 and TRBJ2-7; a possible D gene is TRBD1 (5 bases). This CDR3 is 15 amino acids long. V shed 5 bases and J shed 7 bases, with 22 bases lying between them. The germline V gene has CDR1 SGHRS and CDR2 YFSETQ. For the CDR3, the DNA is TGCGCCAGCAGATTTCGACAGTCCGCCATGGGGGAGCAGTACTTC. This gives the protein CASRFRQSAMGEQYF.

J is TRBJ1-2 and V is TRBV6-6, with TRBD1 matching over 7 bases. Germline V gene data show CDR1 as MNHNY and CDR2 as SVGAGI (reference sequence). CDR3 size: 14 residues. V dropped 6 bases and J dropped 4; count of bases not matched to a gene: 8. The chain's CDR3 is CASSRRTGSYGYTF. DNA for the CDR3: TGTGCCAGCAGCCGCAGGACAGGTTCCTATGGCTACACCTTC.

V is TRBV7-2 and J is TRBJ1-1; D not resolved. The length of the CDR3 is 12 residues. With 0 bases removed from V and 5 bases from J, the gap between germline ends came to 4 bases. Germline V lookup: CDR1 SGHTA, CDR2 FQGNSA. The CDR3 DNA is TGTGCCAGCAGCTTAGCGGTTACTGAAGCTTTCTTT. This codes for CASSLAVTEAFF.

The J gene is TRBJ2-6, the V gene TRBV11-2; D call uncertain. This CDR3 has 18 residues. Germline V gene data show CDR1 as SGHAT and CDR2 as FQNNGV. Trimming took 5 bases from V and 2 from J, leaving 19 bases between them. DNA of the CDR3: TGTGCCAGCAGCCGGTGGCAGGCTCGGTCTACTGGGGCCAACGTCCTGACTTTC. This encodes CASSRWQARSTGANVLTF.

CDR3 nucleotides: TGTGCCAGCAGCCGGGGACAGGGGGCGGACTATGGCTACACCTTC. Its translation: CASSRGQGADYGYTF. V gene TRBV5-5 combines with J gene TRBJ1-2; 12 bases are shared with TRBD1. The CDR3 totals 15 residues. Germline V CDR1 and CDR2: SGHKS, YYEKEE (reference sequence). After removal of 4 bases from V and 3 bases from J, the junction contained 4 bases not matched to a gene. The variable domain in full, with the rest retrieved from reference TRBV5-5 and TRBJ1-2, is DAGVTQSPTHLIKTRGQQVTLRCSPISGHKSVSWYQQVLGQGPQFIFQYYEKEERGRGNFPDRFSARQFPNYSSELNVNALLLGDSALYLCASSRGQGADYGYTFGSGTRLTVV.

The chain employs TRBV2 and TRBJ2-5; 9 bases fit TRBD2. Germline assignment: CDR1 SNHLY and CDR2 FYNNEI. V gave up 3 bases and J gave up 3 bases; unmatched junction bases: 2. The CDR3 is 14 amino acids. For the CDR3, the DNA is TGTGCCAGCAGTGATCAGCGGGGGGAAGAGACCCAGTACTTC. It is translated as CASSDQRGEETQYF.

J is TRBJ1-4 and V is TRBV4-1; 10 bases align to TRBD1. V was clipped by 0 bases and J by 3 bases; unmatched bases: 7. The germline gives CDR1 MGHRA, CDR2 YSYEKL. The CDR3 is 18 amino acids. The CDR3 DNA reads as TGCGCCAGCAGCCAAGATGGGGGACAGGGGACGGCTAATGAAAAACTGTTTTTT. Protein: CASSQDGGQGTANEKLFF.

The table lists this clone with a count of one. The chain joins TRBV6-6 to TRBJ2-7; a possible D gene is TRBD1 (6 bases). CDR3 length equals 15 residues. Germline loops: CDR1 MNHNY, CDR2 SVGAGI (reference sequence). V was shortened by 5 bases and J by 6 bases, with 20 bases between the two germline ends. The DNA of the CDR3 is TGTGCCAGCAGTCCCCAGTCAGGGGCCATCCGCGAGCAGTACTTC. Residues: CASSPQSGAIREQYF.

This sequence joins TRBV5-6 and TRBJ1-1, with D unclear. Per the germline V gene, CDR1 is SGHDT and CDR2 is YYEEEE. Trimming left V 4 bases short and J 3 bases short, with 13 bases between. The CDR3 spans 14 residues. The CDR3 spells CASSVLRGDTEAFF. The DNA for the CDR3 is TGTGCCAGCAGCGTCCTTCGTGGGGACACTGAAGCTTTCTTT.

This sequence joins TRBV7-2 and TRBJ1-2; no definite D call. The CDR3 runs to 15 residues. Germline loops: CDR1 SGHTA, CDR2 FQGNSA. Trimming removed 2 bases from V and 4 bases from J, with 14 bases in between. The CDR3, as DNA: TGTGCCAGCAGCTTAATGCCTCCCGTGGGCTATGGCTACACCTTC. Its translation is CASSLMPPVGYGYTF.

The chain links TRBV6-6 to TRBJ2-2; D uncertain. Per germline, CDR1 MNHNY and CDR2 SVGAGI (reference sequence). Between the trimmed V and J ends, which lost 6 bases and 2 bases, there was a span of 13 bases. This CDR3 spans 15 amino acids. The CDR3 DNA follows: TGTGCCAGCAGCCATGTGGCAGTTAACACCGGGGAGCTGTTTTTT. Its protein is CASSHVAVNTGELFF.

This clone was observed once. The chain has TRBV2 and TRBJ1-1, with D perhaps TRBD1 (6 bases). V was shortened by 6 bases and J by 4 bases, with 15 bases between the two germline ends. CDR3 length: 14 amino acids. CDR1 SNHLY and CDR2 FYNNEI come from the germline V gene. The CDR3 DNA sequence: TGTGCCAGCAGCGTTACAGGGAGTTCCACTGAAGCTTTCTTT. Protein: CASSVTGSSTEAFF.

The rearrangement links TRBV9 to TRBJ1-2; D gene ambiguous. The V and J ends lost 6 bases and 8 bases respectively, with 14 bases between them. Per the germline V gene, CDR1 is SGDLS and CDR2 is YYNGEE. CDR3 length equals 12 residues. The CDR3 DNA sequence: TGTGCCAGCATGCACCCGCGGCGGGGCTACACCTTC. Translation gives CASMHPRRGYTF.

The V and J genes are TRBV28 and TRBJ1-6, with D unresolved. Germline V lookup: CDR1 MDHEN, CDR2 SYDVKM. The CDR3 has 14 amino acids. Trimming removed 6 bases at V and 4 bases at J, with 10 bases between. Written as DNA, the CDR3 is TGTGCCAGCAGGTTACAAGGATATAATTCACCCCTCCACTTT. Its protein product is CASRLQGYNSPLHF.

This chain links TRBV6-5 with TRBJ2-7; TRBD2 is a possible D gene (6 bases). Germline assignment: CDR1 MNHEY and CDR2 SVGAGI. CDR3 length: 14 amino acids. V shed 6 bases and J shed 3 bases, with 15 bases lying between them. This CDR3 is CASRRSGQIYEQYF. For the CDR3, the DNA is TGTGCCAGCAGACGTAGCGGACAAATCTACGAGCAGTACTTC.

V gene TRBV12-5 combines with J gene TRBJ1-2; 8 bases fit TRBD1. Germline CDR1 reads LGHNT; CDR2 reads FRNRAP. Losses at the gene ends were 7 bases for V and 5 bases for J; bases not matched to a gene: 6. The CDR3 extends over 13 amino acids. CDR3 protein: CASDPTGEYGYTF. The CDR3 DNA reads TGTGCTAGTGACCCGACAGGGGAATATGGCTACACCTTC.

This clone was observed a single time. This chain connects TRBV9 to TRBJ1-1; D is ambiguous. The CDR3 totals 14 residues. Trimming stripped 0 bases from V and 2 bases from J, with 8 bases between. Germline values: CDR1 SGDLS, CDR2 YYNGEE. As DNA, the CDR3 is TGTGCCAGCAGCGTAGGGCTGTTCAACACTGAAGCTTTCTTT. Translation gives CASSVGLFNTEAFF.

The rearrangement joins TRBV7-8 to TRBJ1-5; TRBD1 is a possible D gene (5 bases). The V and J ends lost 2 bases and 7 bases respectively, with 15 bases between them. CDR1 SGHVS and CDR2 FQNEAQ come from the germline V gene. There are 15 residues in the CDR3. This CDR3 reads CASSLRSEGAQPQHF. The CDR3 bases are TGTGCCAGCAGCTTACGGTCGGAAGGGGCGCAGCCCCAGCATTTT.

CDR3 region: CASRSWYGYGYTF. DNA for the CDR3: TGTGCCAGCAGGTCGTGGTATGGCTATGGCTACACCTTC. The chain carries TRBV28 and TRBJ1-2, with D uncertain. Trimming took off 6 bases at V and 4 bases at J, with 12 bases between the two ends. There are 13 residues in the CDR3. Germline-derived CDR1 and CDR2 are MDHEN and SYDVKM.

This chain joins TRBV19 and TRBJ1-1; TRBD1 is a possible D gene (5 bases). The CDR3 runs 13 residues. Between the trimmed V and J ends, which lost 3 bases and 3 bases, there was a span of 8 bases. Germline CDR1 LNHDA, CDR2 SQIVND (reference sequence). This CDR3 reads CASSMGRDTEAFF. CDR3 coding DNA: TGTGCCAGTAGTATGGGCAGGGACACTGAAGCTTTCTTT.

The chain joins TRBV23-1 to TRBJ2-1; D may be TRBD1 (6 bases). TRBV23-1 is an ORF for which the function is uncertain. The CDR3 contains 11 residues. V lost 6 bases, J lost 10 bases, and 10 bases lay in between. CDR3 in amino acids: CASRKTGEQFF. CDR3 sequence (DNA): TGCGCCAGCAGGAAGACAGGAGAGCAGTTCTTC.

The chain has TRBV29-1 and TRBJ2-5; possibly TRBD2 for D (6 bases). The V gene's germline CDR1 is SQVTM and CDR2 ANQGSEA. The CDR3 sequence is 15 residues long. The V gene lost 7 bases and the J gene lost 2 bases, with 20 bases spanning the gap. The CDR3 DNA sequence: TGCAGCGGGACCGGGACTCAGGCGAGGCAAGAGACCCAGTACTTC. Translating gives CSGTGTQARQETQYF.

The J gene is TRBJ1-2, the V gene TRBV6-5; 10 bases line up with TRBD1. Per germline, CDR1 MNHEY and CDR2 SVGAGI. After removal of 6 bases from V and 5 bases from J, the junction contained 9 bases not matched to a gene. The CDR3 length is 15 residues. This CDR3 is CASRPLPGQGYGYTF. CDR3 in DNA: TGTGCCAGCAGACCACTCCCGGGACAGGGGTATGGCTACACCTTC.

The chain recombines TRBV27 with TRBJ2-1; D may be TRBD1 (6 bases). V gave up 8 bases and J gave up 7 bases, with 15 bases separating them. Germline values: CDR1 MNHEY, CDR2 SMNVEV (reference sequence). The CDR3 length is 13 residues. CDR3 in amino acids: CASGEVGGNEQFF. DNA of the CDR3: TGTGCCAGCGGTGAGGTAGGGGGAAATGAGCAGTTCTTC.

The J gene is TRBJ2-1, the V gene TRBV19, with D unresolved. The germline V and J ends were trimmed by 7 bases and 3 bases, with 10 bases remaining between them. The CDR3 consists of 13 residues. CDR1 LNHDA and CDR2 SQIVND come from the germline V gene (reference sequence). This CDR3 reads CASTSASYNEQFF. CDR3 nucleotide sequence: TGTGCCAGTACCAGCGCGAGCTACAATGAGCAGTTCTTC.

This chain joins TRBV7-2 and TRBJ2-1, with 12 bases matching TRBD1. V shed 5 bases, J shed 7 bases, and the junction held 9 bases outside the gene matches. The CDR3 sequence is 16 residues long. Germline V lookup: CDR1 SGHTA, CDR2 FQGNSA. The CDR3, as DNA: TGTGCCAGCAGCCCCGCCGGGACAGGGGGCCTAAATGAGCAGTTCTTC. Protein: CASSPAGTGGLNEQFF.